Shown below are 2 T cell receptor beta chains from a single sample sequenced in a study of T cells in localized non-small cell lung cancer. Profiling relied on immunoSEQ multiplex PCR, and the TCRdb table lists in-frame clones only, not all of them. Among about 2,100 clones listed, about 25% were seen once. The sequenced sample was normal lung tissue next to the tumor, obtained before any cancer treatment. The receptors stem from a woman aged 40-70 years with stage I lung adenocarcinoma.

The chain has TRBV9 and TRBJ2-3; TRBD2 matches 8 bases. V was pared by 8 bases and J by 5 bases, with 10 bases of the junction left unmatched. Germline V gene data show CDR1 as SGDLS and CDR2 as YYNGEE. This CDR3 region has 14 residues. The CDR3 here is CASSGTRIRDTQYF. The CDR3 DNA reads as TGTGCCAGTTCCGGGACTAGGATTAGAGATACGCAGTATTTT.

This clone was found a few times. The chain combines TRBV6-8 with TRBJ1-1; TRBD1 agrees at 8 bases. This CDR3 is 17 amino acids long. Trimming at V came to 2 bases and at J to 1 base, leaving 9 bases not matched to a gene. Per the germline V gene, CDR1 is MNHGY and CDR2 is SAAAGT. This CDR3 reads CASSYRDRSYQNTEAFF. CDR3 sequence (DNA): TGTGCCAGCAGTTACCGGGACAGGAGTTACCAGAACACTGAAGCTTTCTTT.